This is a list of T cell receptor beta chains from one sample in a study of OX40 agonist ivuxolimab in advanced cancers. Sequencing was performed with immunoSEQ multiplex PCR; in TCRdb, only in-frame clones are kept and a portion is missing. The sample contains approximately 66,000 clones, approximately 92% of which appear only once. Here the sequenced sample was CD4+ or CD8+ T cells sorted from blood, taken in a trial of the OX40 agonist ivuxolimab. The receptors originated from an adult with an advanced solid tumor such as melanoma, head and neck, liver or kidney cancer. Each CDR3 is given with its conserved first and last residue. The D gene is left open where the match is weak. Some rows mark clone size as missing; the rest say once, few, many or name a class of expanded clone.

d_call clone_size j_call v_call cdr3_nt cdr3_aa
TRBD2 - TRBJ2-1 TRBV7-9 TGTGCCAGCAGCCCGGCGGGGGGGACTTACAATGAGCAGTTCTTC CASSPAGGTYNEQFF
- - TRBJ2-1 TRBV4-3 TGCGCCAGCAGCCAAGAAGGAGACAGAGCCGAGCAGTTCTTC CASSQEGDRAEQFF
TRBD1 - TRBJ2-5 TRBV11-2 TGTGCCAGCAGCTTAGTGGCGACAGGGGTCGAGACCCAGTACTTC CASSLVATGVETQYF
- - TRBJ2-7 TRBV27 TGTGCCAGCAGTTCAGGCTACGAGCAGTACTTC CASSSGYEQYF
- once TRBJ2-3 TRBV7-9 TGTGCCAGCAGCCGATCACAGGGAGAGATAACAGATACGCAGTATTTT CASSRSQGEITDTQYF
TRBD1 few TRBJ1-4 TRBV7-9 TGTGCCAGCAGCCGGACAGGGTTCAATGAAAAACTGTTTTTT CASSRTGFNEKLFF
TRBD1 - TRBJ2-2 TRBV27 TGTGCCAGCGCCCCAGGTCGGAGACAGGGCTTTTGGACCGGGGAGCTGTTTTTT CASAPGRRQGFWTGELFF
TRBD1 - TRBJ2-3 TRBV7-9 TGTGCCAGCAGCTTACCAGGGGGCATGCCAGATACGCAGTATTTT CASSLPGGMPDTQYF
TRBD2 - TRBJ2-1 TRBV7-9 TGTGCCAGCAGCTTAGCGGGAGGGAACAATGAGCAGTTCTTC CASSLAGGNNEQFF
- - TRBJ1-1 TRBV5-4 TGTGCCAGCAGCTCCCAGGGTTCCACTGAAGCTTTCTTT CASSSQGSTEAFF